Included here is one TCR beta chain sequence, with context. The data are from a study of cytomegalovirus exposure and HLA in healthy donors. Germline values: CDR1 MNHEY, CDR2 SMNVEV (reference sequence). CDR3 size: 13 residues. Trimming shortened V by 3 bases and J by 5 bases, and 10 bases separated the two germline ends. The PCR had 60 Vbeta and 13 Jbeta primers. Sequencing was performed with immunoSEQ multiplex PCR; in TCRdb, only in-frame clones are kept and a portion is missing. This listing includes roughly 200,000 clones. This TCR was recovered from a man younger than 40 in good health and CMV-seronegative. The sample comprised PBMCs. The genes are TRBV27 and TRBJ1-2; tentatively, D is TRBD1 (6 bases). CDR3 coding DNA: TGTGCCAGCAGTTTGGGCAGGGGTTATGGCTACACCTTC. Its translation: CASSLGRGYGYTF.